This T cell receptor beta chain was captured in a study of T cells expressing NK-cell markers. TCRdb reprocessed the 5' RACE reads and keeps a single row for each CDR3 protein, giving no DNA. The data include roughly 160,000 distinct CDR3 sequences; the top ten clones carry roughly 18%. Germline values: CDR1 MNHNS, CDR2 SASEGT. This CDR3 comprises 14 residues. The receptor was derived from a woman between 18 and 70 years old in good health. The sample taken for sequencing was blood T cells: a sorted CD56 or NKG2C T cell subset, CD4+ or CD8+ T cells, or bulk PBMC T cells (not recorded which). The chain uses TRBV6-1 and TRBJ1-2; the TRBD1 assignment by TCRdb is unverifiable without DNA. This chain's CDR3 is CASRPTGGVNGYTF.